Sequencing of this T cell receptor beta chain was carried out in a study of cytomegalovirus exposure and HLA in healthy donors. The CDR3 covers 13 residues. With 3 bases clipped from V and 14 bases from J, the junction kept 10 bases outside the gene matches. CDR1 SGHDT and CDR2 YYEEEE come from the germline V gene. Researchers ran the PCR with 60 Vbeta and 13 Jbeta primers. Only in-frame clones appear in the TCRdb table, and some are missing; sequencing was by immunoSEQ multiplex PCR. Seen here are about 160,000 clones, about 76% observed once, and the top ten hold 3.5%. Only a few counts were recorded for this clone.

The V call is TRBV5-6, the J call TRBJ2-1; 8 positions agree with TRBD2. The specimen was PBMCs. The receptor was isolated from a human donor in good health. The CDR3 sequence: CASSSPGGRWEFF. CDR3 nucleotide sequence: TGTGCCAGCAGCTCCCCGGGGGGGAGGTGGGAGTTCTTC.